This T cell receptor beta chain was sequenced in a study of monozygotic twins with inflammatory bowel disease. Template switching introduced UMIs that contain a 6-nucleotide sample barcode. TCRdb re-called the 5' RACE reads and catalogs CDR3 proteins one per entry, DNA excluded. This specimen shows some 330,000 distinct CDR3 sequences; the ten leading clones hold 5.5% to 6.5%. This CDR3 comprises 15 residues. CDR1 LGHNA and CDR2 YSLEER come from the germline V gene. Sequenced: blood. The sequence derives from a human donor with ulcerative colitis or Crohn's disease, or a healthy co-twin of an affected twin (not recorded which). This chain connects TRBV4-3 to TRBJ2-3; checking the TCRdb D call of TRBD1 is not possible without DNA. Here the CDR3 reads CASSYRGGVTDTQYF.